This T cell receptor beta chain originates from a study of blood T cell repertoires in COVID-19. Self-reported history from a screening survey and questionnaire set each donor's cohort. The method was immunoSEQ multiplex PCR; TCRdb's version includes in-frame clones alone and lacks a portion of them. The sample lists about 220,000 clones, 88% occurring once. The V and J ends lost 8 bases and 2 bases, in that order; junction bases with no gene match: 10. CDR1 is MNHEY, CDR2 SMNVEV, per germline (reference sequence). The CDR3 has 16 amino acids. V gene TRBV27 combines with J gene TRBJ2-3, with 10 bases that match TRBD2. The source material was PBMCs or T cells enriched from blood (not recorded which). The source is a woman aged 30 to 39 who had recovered from COVID-19. The chain's CDR3 is CASGKKRGGPTDTQYF. The DNA for the CDR3 is TGTGCCAGCGGAAAAAAGCGGGGGGGCCCCACAGATACGCAGTATTTT.